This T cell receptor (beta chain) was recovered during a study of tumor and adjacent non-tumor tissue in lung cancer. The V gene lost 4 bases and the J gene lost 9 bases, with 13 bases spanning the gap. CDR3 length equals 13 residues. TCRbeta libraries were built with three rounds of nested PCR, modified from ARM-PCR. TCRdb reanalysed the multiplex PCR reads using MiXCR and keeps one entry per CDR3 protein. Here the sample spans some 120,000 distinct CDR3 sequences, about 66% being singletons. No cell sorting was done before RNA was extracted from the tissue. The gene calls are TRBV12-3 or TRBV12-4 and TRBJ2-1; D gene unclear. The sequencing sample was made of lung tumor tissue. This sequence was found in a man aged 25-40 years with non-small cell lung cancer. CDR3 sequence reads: CASSSGSDSEQFF. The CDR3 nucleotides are TGTGCCAGCAGTTCCGGGTCTGATAGTGAGCAGTTCTTC.